Listed below are T cell receptor beta chains from one sample, sequenced in a study of CD8 T cells in Susac syndrome. In TCRdb, the immunoSEQ multiplex PCR reads were re-called with MiXCR into one record per CDR3 protein. The sample consists of about 150,000 distinct CDR3 sequences, around 95% of them appearing once. The sequenced material came from CD8+ T cells from PBMCs. These receptors came from a human donor with multiple sclerosis. The CDR3 runs from the conserved cysteine through the conserved F or W. Fields, in order: D gene, J gene, clone size, CDR3 length, V gene, CDR3 protein, CDR3 DNA. D genes are given only for firm matches. Rows give clone size only sometimes, using once, few, many, or a class for an expanded clone.

d_gene: -; j_gene: TRBJ2-1; abundance: -; len: 12; v_gene: TRBV19; CDR3aa: CASRGLYNEQFF; CDR3nt: TGTGCCAGTAGGGGACTCTACAATGAGCAGTTCTTC
d_gene: -; j_gene: TRBJ2-1; abundance: -; len: 14; v_gene: TRBV13; CDR3aa: CASSPGSASNEQFF; CDR3nt: TGTGCCAGCAGCCCAGGTTCAGCGTCAAATGAGCAGTTCTTC
d_gene: -; j_gene: TRBJ2-5; abundance: -; len: 17; v_gene: TRBV5-1; CDR3aa: CASSYLGERVPKETQYF; CDR3nt: TGCGCCAGCAGCTATTTGGGCGAAAGAGTACCCAAAGAGACCCAGTACTTC
d_gene: TRBD1; j_gene: TRBJ2-1; abundance: -; len: 14; v_gene: TRBV20-1; CDR3aa: CSAPPGQAYNEQFF; CDR3nt: TGCAGTGCCCCACCGGGACAGGCCTACAATGAGCAGTTCTTC
d_gene: -; j_gene: TRBJ2-5; abundance: once; len: 14; v_gene: TRBV2; CDR3aa: CASVPSRGRKTQYF; CDR3nt: TGTGCCAGCGTGCCCTCCAGGGGCAGAAAGACCCAGTACTTC
d_gene: -; j_gene: TRBJ2-5; abundance: -; len: 11; v_gene: TRBV23-1; CDR3aa: CASSWIETQYF; CDR3nt: TGCGCCAGCAGTTGGATAGAGACCCAGTACTTC
d_gene: TRBD1; j_gene: TRBJ2-6; abundance: -; len: 20; v_gene: TRBV27; CDR3aa: CASAPLRDRSLSGGANVLTF; CDR3nt: TGTGCCAGCGCTCCGCTCCGGGACAGGTCCCTTTCTGGTGGGGCCAACGTCCTGACTTTC
d_gene: -; j_gene: TRBJ2-2; abundance: -; len: 14; v_gene: TRBV19; CDR3aa: CASSIRVLTGELFF; CDR3nt: TGTGCCAGTAGTATTCGGGTACTCACCGGGGAGCTGTTTTTT
d_gene: TRBD1; j_gene: TRBJ1-2; abundance: once; len: 12; v_gene: TRBV29-1; CDR3aa: CSIRDRVDGYTF; CDR3nt: TGCAGCATCCGGGACAGGGTGGATGGCTACACCTTC
d_gene: -; j_gene: TRBJ1-1; abundance: -; len: 15; v_gene: TRBV15; CDR3aa: CATSRRPGGNTEAFF; CDR3nt: TGTGCCACCAGCAGACGCCCTGGGGGTAACACTGAAGCTTTCTTT
d_gene: -; j_gene: TRBJ1-1; abundance: -; len: 15; v_gene: TRBV9; CDR3aa: CASRHLTGMNTEAFF; CDR3nt: TGTGCCAGCAGACACCTGACAGGAATGAACACTGAAGCTTTCTTT
d_gene: -; j_gene: TRBJ2-3; abundance: -; len: 16; v_gene: TRBV27; CDR3aa: CASSSSPGPSTDTQYF; CDR3nt: TGTGCCAGCAGTTCATCCCCGGGCCCGAGCACAGATACGCAGTATTTT
d_gene: -; j_gene: TRBJ2-1; abundance: once; len: 16; v_gene: TRBV7-3; CDR3aa: CASSLRPGNSYNEQFF; CDR3nt: TGTGCCAGCAGCTTACGTCCGGGGAATTCCTACAATGAGCAGTTCTTC
d_gene: TRBD2; j_gene: TRBJ2-3; abundance: once; len: 16; v_gene: TRBV6-5; CDR3aa: CASSLRPSGSTDTQYF; CDR3nt: TGTGCCAGCAGTTTACGCCCTAGCGGTAGCACAGATACGCAGTATTTT
d_gene: -; j_gene: TRBJ2-7; abundance: -; len: 12; v_gene: TRBV12-3/TRBV12-4; CDR3aa: CASSFGTHEQYF; CDR3nt: TGTGCCAGCAGTTTCGGGACTCACGAGCAGTACTTC
d_gene: -; j_gene: TRBJ1-6; abundance: -; len: 15; v_gene: TRBV5-6; CDR3aa: CASSLASSYNSPLHF; CDR3nt: TGTGCCAGCAGCTTGGCTAGCTCCTATAATTCACCCCTCCACTTT
d_gene: -; j_gene: TRBJ1-2; abundance: -; len: 13; v_gene: TRBV18; CDR3aa: CASSSDGDYGYTF; CDR3nt: TGTGCCAGCTCATCCGACGGAGACTATGGCTACACCTTC
d_gene: TRBD1; j_gene: TRBJ2-3; abundance: -; len: 15; v_gene: TRBV12-3/TRBV12-4; CDR3aa: CASSLRQGVTDTQYF; CDR3nt: TGTGCCAGCAGTCTCCGACAGGGAGTCACAGATACGCAGTATTTT
d_gene: -; j_gene: TRBJ1-1; abundance: -; len: 16; v_gene: TRBV6-5; CDR3aa: CASSFSPGRVISEAFF; CDR3nt: TGTGCCAGCAGTTTTTCTCCGGGAAGGGTGATATCTGAAGCTTTCTTT
d_gene: TRBD2; j_gene: TRBJ2-5; abundance: -; len: 13; v_gene: TRBV2; CDR3aa: CASTLGGAETQYF; CDR3nt: TGTGCCAGCACCCTCGGGGGGGCCGAGACCCAGTACTTC
d_gene: TRBD1; j_gene: TRBJ1-1; abundance: -; len: 14; v_gene: TRBV20-1; CDR3aa: CSARETGADTEAFF; CDR3nt: TGCAGTGCCCGTGAGACAGGGGCGGATACTGAAGCTTTCTTT
d_gene: TRBD2; j_gene: TRBJ2-7; abundance: -; len: 18; v_gene: TRBV3-1; CDR3aa: CASSQARAGGISSYEQYF; CDR3nt: TGTGCCAGCAGCCAAGCGAGAGCGGGGGGGATTAGCTCCTACGAGCAGTACTTC
d_gene: -; j_gene: TRBJ1-6; abundance: -; len: 12; v_gene: TRBV9; CDR3aa: CASSVGSSPLHF; CDR3nt: TGTGCCAGCAGCGTAGGCAGTTCACCCCTCCACTTT
d_gene: TRBD2; j_gene: TRBJ2-5; abundance: once; len: 16; v_gene: TRBV7-9; CDR3aa: CASSSPGLAGQETQYF; CDR3nt: TGTGCCAGCAGCTCTCCGGGACTAGCGGGCCAGGAGACCCAGTACTTC
d_gene: -; j_gene: TRBJ1-1; abundance: -; len: 12; v_gene: TRBV20-1; CDR3aa: CIGRGMDTEAFF; CDR3nt: TGCATTGGGAGGGGGATGGACACTGAAGCTTTCTTT
d_gene: TRBD1; j_gene: TRBJ2-5; abundance: -; len: 14; v_gene: TRBV5-1; CDR3aa: CASSLQGNQETQYF; CDR3nt: TGCGCCAGCAGCTTACAGGGGAACCAAGAGACCCAGTACTTC
d_gene: -; j_gene: TRBJ1-1; abundance: -; len: 13; v_gene: TRBV20-1; CDR3aa: CSANNFLFSEAFF; CDR3nt: TGCAGTGCTAATAACTTCCTTTTCTCTGAAGCTTTCTTT
d_gene: -; j_gene: TRBJ2-2; abundance: -; len: 14; v_gene: TRBV4-1; CDR3aa: CASSLPANTGELFF; CDR3nt: TGCGCCAGCAGCCTACCCGCGAACACCGGGGAGCTGTTTTTT
d_gene: -; j_gene: TRBJ1-5; abundance: -; len: 15; v_gene: TRBV28; CDR3aa: CASSPVGGGHQPQHF; CDR3nt: TGTGCCAGCAGCCCGGTGGGGGGGGGCCATCAGCCCCAGCATTTT